This passage covers 25 T cell receptor beta chains from one sample sequenced in a study of STAT5B mutations in CD4+ large granular lymphocyte leukemia. Only in-frame clones appear in the TCRdb table, and some are missing; sequencing was by immunoSEQ multiplex PCR. The sample includes about 45,000 clones, approximately 83% of them seen just once. The sequenced sample consisted of CD4+ T cells from blood buffy coats. The receptor set was obtained from a human donor in good health.

The genes are TRBV11-3 and TRBJ2-7; D tentatively fits TRBD1 or TRBD2 (5 bases each). In germline, CDR1 is SGHNT, CDR2 YENEEA. The length of the CDR3 is 13 residues. The V and J ends lost 0 bases and 5 bases respectively, with 8 bases between them. The CDR3 sequence is CASSLERGDEQYF. As DNA, the CDR3 is TGTGCCAGCAGCTTAGAGAGAGGGGACGAGCAGTACTTC.

The chain is built from TRBV7-8 and TRBJ2-5, with 7 bases fitting TRBD2. Germline V gene sequence: CDR1 SGHVS, CDR2 FQNEAQ. After removal of 3 bases from V and 1 base from J, the junction contained 8 bases not matched to a gene. There are 16 residues in the CDR3. CDR3 coding DNA: TGTGCCAGCAGCTTCTATGCGGGAGTGGGCCAAGAGACCCAGTACTTC. Its protein is CASSFYAGVGQETQYF. The full variable domain, with the rest looked up from reference TRBV7-8 and TRBJ2-5, is GAGVSQSPRYKVAKRGQDVALRCDPISGHVSLFWYQQALGQGPEFLTYFQNEAQLDKSGLPSDRFFAERPEGSVSTLKIQRTQQEDSAVYLCASSFYAGVGQETQYFGPGTRLLVL.

V usage is TRBV11-2 and J usage is TRBJ2-1, with 13 bases identical to TRBD2. Germline V CDR1 and CDR2: SGHAT, FQNNGV. CDR3 length: 16 residues. V trimming: 4 bases; J trimming: 8 bases; junction bases outside the gene matches: 8. CDR3: CASSSWTSGGRDEQFF. The CDR3, as DNA: TGTGCCAGCAGCTCGTGGACTAGCGGGGGCAGGGATGAGCAGTTCTTC.

The V and J genes are TRBV7-8 and TRBJ1-2, with D perhaps TRBD1 (6 bases). V lost 4 bases and J 1 base, leaving 13 bases between the germline ends. Germline V CDR1 and CDR2: SGHVS, FQNEAQ. The CDR3 has 15 amino acids. CDR3 protein: CASSSSGVVNYGYTF. The CDR3 DNA follows: TGTGCCAGCAGCTCATCAGGGGTCGTTAACTATGGCTACACCTTC.

V and J are TRBV5-4 and TRBJ1-6; D is uncertain. The CDR3 consists of 15 residues. Germline loops: CDR1 SGHNT, CDR2 YYREEE (reference sequence). Trimming shortened V by 4 bases and J by 9 bases, and 17 bases separated the two germline ends. The CDR3 nucleotides read TGTGCCAGCAGCCCATTCGCGGCGCTGGGTTCACCCCTCCACTTT. Translation: CASSPFAALGSPLHF. Based on the CDR3 plus reference TRBV5-4 and TRBJ1-6, the full variable domain is ETGVTQSPTHLIKTRGQQVTLRCSSQSGHNTVSWYQQALGQGPQFIFQYYREEENGRGNFPPRFSGLQFPNYSSELNVNALELDDSALYLCASSPFAALGSPLHFGNGTRLTVT.

This sequence joins TRBV27 and TRBJ2-3; a possible D gene is TRBD2 (7 bases). The ends were cut back, 2 bases at V and 10 bases at J, with 19 bases in the middle. Per germline, CDR1 MNHEY and CDR2 SMNVEV (reference sequence). The CDR3 runs 15 residues. The CDR3 nucleotides read TGTGCCAGCAGTTTAGTCGGGGGAGGGGGATACGCGCAGTATTTT. Protein product: CASSLVGGGGYAQYF.

This chain links TRBV19 with TRBJ1-1; D not certain. CDR1 is LNHDA and CDR2 is SQIVND in the germline V gene (reference sequence). CDR3 length: 15 residues. V was cut by 5 bases and J by 5 bases, with 18 bases left in between. As DNA, the CDR3 is TGTGCCAGTAGTTCAGGTAGAGAGCAACGGACTGAAGCTTTCTTT. Translated: CASSSGREQRTEAFF.

This sequence joins TRBV7-3 and TRBJ2-3; no reliable D call. V was pared by 1 base and J by 2 bases, with 7 bases between. The CDR3 is made up of 14 amino acids. Germline lookup yields CDR1 SGHTA and CDR2 FQGTGA. CDR3 sequence (DNA): TGTGCCAGCAGCTTAAACCATCCCACAGATACGCAGTATTTT. Amino acid sequence: CASSLNHPTDTQYF.

The genes are TRBV9 and TRBJ2-3; TRBD2 agrees at 11 bases. Germline CDR1 reads SGDLS; CDR2 reads YYNGEE. CDR3 length: 19 amino acids. The V segment lost 0 bases and the J segment 0 bases; nucleotides outside the gene matches: 9. The CDR3 nucleotides read TGTGCCAGCAGCGTAGGGCTAGCGGGAGGCCCTACTAGCACAGATACGCAGTATTTT. Protein: CASSVGLAGGPTSTDTQYF.

The gene calls are TRBV28 and TRBJ2-5, with a weak D call TRBD1 (6 bases). The CDR3 totals 15 residues. Germline CDR1 is MDHEN and CDR2 is SYDVKM. V was cut by 5 bases and J by 5 bases, with 18 bases left in between. DNA for the CDR3: TGTGCCAGCAGTAACAGGGCTACCCCAGTGGAGACCCAGTACTTC. Encoded protein: CASSNRATPVETQYF.

The chain has TRBV7-9 and TRBJ2-3; 8 bases map to TRBD2. The CDR3 is made up of 17 amino acids. J lost 0 bases, V lost 5 bases, and 10 bases had no gene match. Germline CDR1 reads SEHNR; CDR2 reads FQNEAQ (reference sequence). The CDR3 reads CASSLGEASGSTDTQYF. In DNA form, the CDR3 reads TGTGCCAGCAGCCTCGGTGAGGCTAGCGGGAGCACAGATACGCAGTATTTT.

The rearrangement links TRBV11-2 to TRBJ2-3; D is uncertain. The CDR3 extends over 14 amino acids. V was trimmed by 1 base and J by 3 bases, leaving 8 bases between them. Per germline, CDR1 SGHAT and CDR2 FQNNGV. CDR3 amino acids: CASSLVSGTDTQYF. DNA for the CDR3: TGTGCCAGCAGCTTAGTTTCAGGTACAGATACGCAGTATTTT. The whole variable domain, remainder taken from reference TRBV11-2 and TRBJ2-3, is EAGVAQSPRYKIIEKRQSVAFWCNPISGHATLYWYQQILGQGPKLLIQFQNNGVVDDSQLPKDRFSAERLKGVDSTLKIQPAKLEDSAVYLCASSLVSGTDTQYFGPGTRLTVL.

This clone appeared once. The rearrangement joins TRBV6-5 to TRBJ2-6; a possible D gene is TRBD1 (6 bases). CDR1 and CDR2 (germline): MNHEY, SVGAGI. This CDR3 region has 15 residues. The V end lost 2 bases, the J end lost 2 bases, and 7 bases lay between the germline ends. The DNA of the CDR3 is TGTGCCAGCAGTTACGACAGGCCTGGGGCCAACGTCCTGACTTTC. It codes for CASSYDRPGANVLTF.

This chain uses TRBV28 with TRBJ2-7; 9 bases are a match to TRBD1. The CDR3 length is 15 residues. Trimming at V came to 6 bases and at J to 6 bases, leaving 12 bases not matched to a gene. Germline assignment: CDR1 MDHEN and CDR2 SYDVKM. The CDR3 protein is CASSHEGTGTGEQYF. The CDR3 nucleotides read TGTGCCAGCAGCCACGAAGGGACAGGGACTGGCGAGCAGTACTTC.

The rearrangement links TRBV12-5 to TRBJ2-7; D is uncertain. Trimming cost V 7 bases and J 0 bases, with 7 bases left between them. The CDR3 is made up of 12 amino acids. The germline V gene has CDR1 LGHNT and CDR2 FRNRAP. CDR3 sequence: CASAGDSYEQYF. CDR3 coding DNA: TGTGCTAGTGCGGGCGACTCCTACGAGCAGTACTTC.

This clone has only one observation. The chain carries TRBV5-1 and TRBJ2-3; D remains ambiguous. Trimming pared 4 bases from V and 2 bases from J, leaving 2 bases between. The germline CDR1 and CDR2 sequences are SGHRS and YFSETQ. The CDR3 is made up of 11 amino acids. CDR3 sequence reads: CASSTTDTQYF. The CDR3 DNA sequence: TGCGCCAGCAGCACCACAGATACGCAGTATTTT.

V usage is TRBV18 and J usage is TRBJ2-2; TRBD2 might be the D (6 bases). V dropped 3 bases and J dropped 6 bases, with 17 bases sitting between them. The CDR3 has 16 amino acids. Germline V gene sequence: CDR1 KGHSH, CDR2 LQKENI. The CDR3 reads CASSPRDFIGAGELFF. The CDR3 region has the DNA TGTGCCAGCTCACCTAGGGACTTCATAGGGGCCGGGGAGCTGTTTTTT.

The chain employs TRBV30 and TRBJ1-5; tentatively, D is TRBD1 (6 bases). Germline lookup yields CDR1 GTSNPN and CDR2 SVGIG (reference sequence). Trimming cost V 2 bases and J 4 bases, with 15 bases left between them. The CDR3 consists of 15 residues. The CDR3 here is CAWSRPGGPNQPQHF. DNA of the CDR3: TGTGCCTGGAGTCGCCCTGGGGGCCCAAATCAGCCCCAGCATTTT.

The chain is built from TRBV7-2 and TRBJ2-5; no reliable D call. Trimming pared 2 bases from V and 2 bases from J, leaving 9 bases between. The CDR3 spans 14 residues. Germline V gives CDR1 SGHTA, CDR2 FQGNSA. The CDR3 protein is CASSLQVHQETQYF. For the CDR3, the DNA is TGTGCCAGCAGCTTACAAGTTCATCAAGAGACCCAGTACTTC.

The chain employs TRBV20-1 and TRBJ2-7, with unresolved D. The CDR3 is 10 amino acids. The V gene's germline CDR1 is DFQATT and CDR2 SNEGSKA (reference sequence). V was clipped by 6 bases and J by 6 bases, with 9 bases between them. The CDR3 DNA sequence: TGCAGTGCCGCTATTGGCGAGCAGTACTTC. It codes for CSAAIGEQYF.

The CDR3 spells CASSGAEANTGELFF. The DNA of the CDR3 is TGTGCCAGTAGTGGGGCGGAGGCGAACACCGGGGAGCTGTTTTTT. The chain joins TRBV19 to TRBJ2-2; D tentatively fits TRBD1 or TRBD2 (5 bases each). This CDR3 contains 15 residues. V was shortened by 5 bases and J by 0 bases, with 10 bases between the two germline ends. CDR1 and CDR2 from the germline V gene are LNHDA and SQIVND (reference sequence).

The sample holds one count of this clone. The rearrangement uses TRBV7-8 and TRBJ2-7, with D tentatively TRBD1 or TRBD2 (5 bases each). The CDR3 is made up of 15 amino acids. Per germline, CDR1 SGHVS and CDR2 FQNEAQ. Trimming shortened V by 5 bases and J by 2 bases, and 16 bases separated the two germline ends. In DNA form, the CDR3 reads TGTGCCAGCAGCCGGCAAGCCGGGGACCCCTACGAGCAGTACTTC. It specifies CASSRQAGDPYEQYF.

In nucleotides, the CDR3 is TGTGCCAGCAGCTTAGGCGGTCCGCCGGGAGGGGAGCAGTACTTC. Translating it yields CASSLGGPPGGEQYF. The rearrangement uses TRBV7-2 and TRBJ2-7, with TRBD2 matching over 8 bases. Germline V lookup: CDR1 SGHTA, CDR2 FQGNSA. This CDR3 comprises 15 residues. With V trimmed by 1 base and J by 7 bases, 9 bases remained unmatched.

The CDR3 DNA sequence: TGTGCCAGCAGCTTAGGACAGGACAGCTACGAGCAGTACTTC. It encodes CASSLGQDSYEQYF. The rearrangement uses TRBV7-9 and TRBJ2-7; weak D call: TRBD1 (6 bases). V lost 1 base and J lost 3, with 10 bases in between. The CDR3 spans 14 residues. CDR1 and CDR2 (germline): SEHNR, FQNEAQ (reference sequence). The full variable domain, its missing parts supplied by reference TRBV7-9 and TRBJ2-7, is DTGVSQNPRHKITKRGQNVTFRCDPISEHNRLYWYRQTLGQGPEFLTYFQNEAQLEKSRLLSDRFSAERPKGSFSTLEIQRTEQGDSAMYLCASSLGQDSYEQYFGPGTRLTVT.

The V and J genes are TRBV7-2 and TRBJ2-2, with 8 bases fitting TRBD2. J was trimmed by 5 bases and V by 1 base; bases with no gene match: 6. CDR3 length: 16 residues. Germline V gives CDR1 SGHTA, CDR2 FQGNSA. The CDR3 loop reads CASSLVAERETGELFF. CDR3 DNA sequence: TGTGCCAGCAGCTTAGTAGCAGAGCGGGAGACCGGGGAGCTGTTTTTT.